The clone carrying this TCR beta chain has a handful of counts. Via MiXCR, TCRdb re-called the 5' RACE reads, giving one row per CDR3 protein. The sample lists 300,000 to 350,000 distinct CDR3 sequences; over 10% were seen once. This specimen comes from a study of T-cell memory formation after mild COVID-19. CDR1 is KGHSH, CDR2 LQKENI, per germline. The CDR3 loop spans 14 amino acids. V was trimmed by 4 bases and J by 0 bases, leaving 7 bases between them. The source is a young man who had mild COVID-19 (a few samples of this study predate the infection). Cell type and time point are not known. Sequencing was done on a sample of PBMCs or a T cell subset sorted from them (not recorded which). The chain recombines TRBV18 with TRBJ2-4; no clear D. This CDR3 is CASSLNRAKNIQYF. In DNA form, the CDR3 reads TGTGCCAGCTCACTCAACAGAGCCAAAAACATTCAGTACTTC.